The 14 T cell receptor beta chains presented below share a single source sample, sequenced in a study of identical twins. TCRdb re-derived calls from the 5' RACE reads in MiXCR, one entry per CDR3 protein. The table lists 1.5 million to 2 million distinct CDR3 sequences, about 30% of them singletons. Sequenced: cord blood. These receptors originate from a newborn girl in good health.

The chain couples TRBV7-9 to TRBJ1-1; TRBD1 aligns across 9 bases. This CDR3 is 13 amino acids long. V lost 4 bases to trimming and J lost 11 bases; unmatched junction nucleotides: 8. CDR1 SEHNR and CDR2 FQNEAQ come from the germline V gene (reference sequence). The CDR3 DNA follows: TGTGCCAGCAGCTACGACAGGGGGAACTCGGCTTTCTTT. It is translated as CASSYDRGNSAFF.

The rearrangement links TRBV7-6 to TRBJ1-1; D gene unclear. The CDR3 extends over 14 amino acids. V shed 3 bases and J shed 1 base, with 9 bases lying between them. Germline assignment: CDR1 SGHVS and CDR2 FNYEAQ. Written as DNA, the CDR3 is TGTGCCAGCAGCTTCCCGGACGGGAACACTGAAGCTTTCTTT. Protein product: CASSFPDGNTEAFF.

As for this clonotype: Its ends do not fully match the called genes, so a read error is possible. The chain carries TRBV11-2 and TRBJ2-1; tentatively, D is TRBD1 (5 bases). Germline loops: CDR1 SGHAT, CDR2 FQNNGV. This CDR3 contains 16 residues. Here the CDR3 reads CAGSPLSGKLNHEQFF. The CDR3 DNA reads TGTGCCGGCAGCCCCTTATCAGGGAAACTAAACCATGAGCAGTTCTTC.

This clonotype showed up just a few times. The chain combines TRBV5-1 with TRBJ2-3, with D unclear. The CDR3 loop spans 14 amino acids. Germline assignment: CDR1 SGHRS and CDR2 YFSETQ. Trimming removed 2 bases from V and 4 bases from J, with 11 bases in between. The CDR3 nucleotides read TGCGCCAGCAGCTTAAAGGGTAATTCAGATACGCAGTATTTT. It yields the protein CASSLKGNSDTQYF. Variable domain in full (rest from reference TRBV5-1 and TRBJ2-3): KAGVTQTPRYLIKTRGQQVTLSCSPISGHRSVSWYQQTPGQGLQFLFEYFSETQRNKGNFPGRFSGRQFSNSRSEMNVSTLELGDSALYLCASSLKGNSDTQYFGPGTRLTVL.

The chain uses TRBV10-2 and TRBJ2-1; TRBD2 matches at 9 bases. The CDR3 runs 15 residues. The V gene end was trimmed by 2 bases and the J gene end by 8 bases; junction bases not matched to a gene: 7. Germline loops: CDR1 WSHSY, CDR2 SAAADI. CDR3 protein: CASSEDGTSMDEQFF. Here the CDR3 DNA reads TGCGCCAGCAGTGAGGACGGGACTAGCATGGATGAGCAGTTCTTC.

This clonotype was seen a handful of times. CDR3 nucleotides: TGTGCCAGCAGCCCGCTAGCGGGGGGGCCTAGTAATGAGCAGTTCTTC. Encoded protein: CASSPLAGGPSNEQFF. This chain uses TRBV6-2 or TRBV6-3 with TRBJ2-1, with 12 bases that match TRBD2. The CDR3 is made up of 16 amino acids. V trimming: 6 bases; J trimming: 7 bases; junction bases outside the gene matches: 10. Germline CDR1 and CDR2: MNHEY and SVGEGT.

The chain links TRBV11-2 to TRBJ1-2; D remains unclear. CDR1 and CDR2 (germline): SGHAT, FQNNGV. V lost 4 bases, J lost 5 bases, and 11 bases lay in between. This CDR3 spans 13 amino acids. The CDR3 is CASSSVVGYGYTF. For the CDR3, the DNA is TGTGCCAGCAGCTCAGTGGTTGGATATGGCTACACCTTC.

In this sample, this clonotype turned up many times. The V gene is TRBV4-2, the J gene TRBJ2-5; no firm D call. Trimming took 5 bases from V and 0 from J, leaving 7 bases between them. Germline loops: CDR1 LGHNA, CDR2 YNFKEQ. The CDR3 has 13 residues. This CDR3 reads CASSSQYQETQYF. CDR3 DNA: TGTGCCAGCAGCAGTCAGTACCAAGAGACCCAGTACTTC.

This chain links TRBV20-1 with TRBJ1-2; perhaps TRBD1 as D (6 bases). The CDR3 is made up of 13 amino acids. CDR1 is DFQATT and CDR2 is SNEGSKA in the germline V gene (reference sequence). The germline V and J ends were trimmed by 3 bases and 4 bases, with 12 bases remaining between them. CDR3 in DNA: TGCAGTGCTAGTCGGGCAGGGGCCTATGGCTACACCTTC. Translated, it gives CSASRAGAYGYTF.

The rearrangement joins TRBV3-1 to TRBJ2-7, with a possible D match to TRBD2 (5 bases). This CDR3 contains 15 residues. The V and J ends lost 3 bases and 3 bases respectively, with 15 bases between them. The germline CDR1 and CDR2 sequences are LGHDT and YNNKEL (reference sequence). The CDR3 region is CASSQGVYSIYEQYF. CDR3 bases: TGTGCCAGCAGCCAGGGAGTCTACTCTATCTACGAGCAGTACTTC.

The chain recombines TRBV6-6 with TRBJ2-3; TRBD2 might be the D (5 bases). V was clipped by 5 bases and J by 7 bases, with 19 bases between them. The CDR3 is 15 amino acids. CDR1 is MNHNY, CDR2 SVGAGI, per germline (reference sequence). The CDR3 region is CASSRRENGRHTQYF. As DNA, the CDR3 is TGTGCCAGCAGTCGCCGGGAAAATGGGCGACATACGCAGTATTTT.

The V and J genes are TRBV25-1 and TRBJ1-1; D not resolved. The germline V gene has CDR1 MGHDK and CDR2 SYGVNS. The CDR3 covers 13 residues. V lost 5 bases and J 1 base, leaving 8 bases between the germline ends. CDR3 nucleotides: TGTGCCAGCAGTTACGGAGCGAACACTGAAGCTTTCTTT. It specifies CASSYGANTEAFF.

To note about this clonotype: Relative to the germline gene, one junction end is altered; a read error may explain this. The genes are TRBV20-1 and TRBJ2-7; the D is unclear. Germline V gives CDR1 DFQATT, CDR2 SNEGSKA (reference sequence). The CDR3 is 13 amino acids. CDR3 sequence reads: CSARGTTPYGQYF. As DNA, the CDR3 is TGCAGTGCTAGGGGTACTACGCCCTACGGGCAGTACTTC.

Only a few counts were recorded for this clonotype. The chain carries TRBV7-2 and TRBJ2-5, with 7 bases aligning to TRBD2. Germline CDR1 and CDR2: SGHTA and FQGNSA. V was pared by 1 base and J by 2 bases, with 10 bases of the junction left unmatched. This CDR3 region has 17 residues. In DNA form, the CDR3 reads TGTGCCAGCAGCTTAGGAAAAGGACTAGTCCCACAAGAGACCCAGTACTTC. This gives the protein CASSLGKGLVPQETQYF. Variable domain in full (rest from reference TRBV7-2 and TRBJ2-5): GAGVSQSPSNKVTEKGKDVELRCDPISGHTALYWYRQSLGQGLEFLIYFQGNSAPDKSGLPSDRFSAERTGGSVSTLTIQRTQQEDSAVYLCASSLGKGLVPQETQYFGPGTRLLVL.